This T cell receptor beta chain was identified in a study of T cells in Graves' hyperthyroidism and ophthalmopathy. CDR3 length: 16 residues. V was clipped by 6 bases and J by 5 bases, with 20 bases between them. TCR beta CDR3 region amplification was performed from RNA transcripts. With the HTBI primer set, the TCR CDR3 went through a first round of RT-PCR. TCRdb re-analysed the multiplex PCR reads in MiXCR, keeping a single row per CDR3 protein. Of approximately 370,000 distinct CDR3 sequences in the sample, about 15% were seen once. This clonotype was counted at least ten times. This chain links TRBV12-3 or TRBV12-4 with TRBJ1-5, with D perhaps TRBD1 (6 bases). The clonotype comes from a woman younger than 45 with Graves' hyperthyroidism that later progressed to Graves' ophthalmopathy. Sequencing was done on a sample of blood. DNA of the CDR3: TGTGCCAGCAGCCCCCGGGACATCGGGGGGGATCAGCCCCAGCATTTT. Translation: CASSPRDIGGDQPQHF.